The subject of this entry is one T cell receptor (beta chain). Sequencing used immunoSEQ multiplex PCR; TCRdb keeps in-frame clones, though not all of them. The sample consists of about 51,000 clones, under 95% of them appearing once. The data are from a study of blood T cell repertoires in COVID-19. The CDR3 consists of 15 residues. CDR1 and CDR2 (germline): SGHRS, YFSETQ. V shed 7 bases and J shed 2 bases, with 15 bases lying between them. The rearrangement uses TRBV5-1 and TRBJ2-2; D is unresolved. The sequencing input was peripheral blood. The sequence derives from a man between 45 and 60 years old with acute or convalescent COVID-19. This CDR3 reads CASELMGQNTGELFF. CDR3 in DNA: TGCGCCAGCGAATTAATGGGCCAAAACACCGGGGAGCTGTTTTTT. The full variable domain, its missing parts supplied by reference TRBV5-1 and TRBJ2-2, is KAGVTQTPRYLIKTRGQQVTLSCSPISGHRSVSWYQQTPGQGLQFLFEYFSETQRNKGNFPGRFSGRQFSNSRSEMNVSTLELGDSALYLCASELMGQNTGELFFGEGSRLTVL.